This TCR beta chain was observed in a study of PD-1 blockade in classical Hodgkin lymphoma. Turning to the study itself: Administration of nivolumab to patients was at 3 mg/kg intravenously every 2 weeks. Whole-study results and caveats: Prior to therapy, complete responders displayed diversity much like that of newly diagnosed patients. Individuals who commenced nivolumab within less than 1 year of ASCT were excluded. At baseline, newly diagnosed patients reportedly showed less TCR diversity than healthy donors.

In this sample, this clone turned up once. Its specificity is unknown. The germline gene is not matched at one end of the junction; a read error may be the cause. Relapse was seen in all patients after autologous stem cell transplantation, and brentuximab vedotin exposure was variable. Clones were sequenced by immunoSEQ multiplex PCR, and TCRdb holds only the in-frame ones, with some missing. This table holds about 7,400 clones, over 65% found once. Germline-derived CDR1 and CDR2 are SSHAT and FNYEAQ (reference sequence). The CDR3 covers 16 residues. The sample was peripheral blood mononuclear cells (PBMCs), taken before the second cycle of nivolumab. The sequence was obtained from a human donor with classical Hodgkin lymphoma. The V call is TRBV7-7, the J call TRBJ2-2, with 7 bases fitting TRBD2. The CDR3 region has the DNA TGTGCTAGCAGCTTAGGGAGGGGAGGGACCGCCGGGGAGCTGTTTTTT. This sequence encodes CASSLGRGGTAGELFF.